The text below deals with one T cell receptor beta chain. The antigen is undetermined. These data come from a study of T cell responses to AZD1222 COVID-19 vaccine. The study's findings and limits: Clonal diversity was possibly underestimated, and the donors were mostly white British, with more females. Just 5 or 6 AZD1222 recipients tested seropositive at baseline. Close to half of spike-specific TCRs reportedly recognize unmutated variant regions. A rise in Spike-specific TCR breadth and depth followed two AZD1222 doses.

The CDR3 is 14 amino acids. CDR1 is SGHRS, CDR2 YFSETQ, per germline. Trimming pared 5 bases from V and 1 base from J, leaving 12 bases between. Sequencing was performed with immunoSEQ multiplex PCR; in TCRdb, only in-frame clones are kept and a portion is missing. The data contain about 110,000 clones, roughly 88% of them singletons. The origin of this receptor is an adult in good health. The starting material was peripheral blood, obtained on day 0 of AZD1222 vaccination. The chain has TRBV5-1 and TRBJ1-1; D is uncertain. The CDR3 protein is CASRPVLGNTEAFF. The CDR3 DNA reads TGCGCCAGCAGGCCGGTACTTGGGAACACTGAAGCTTTCTTT.